Following are 19 T cell receptor beta chains from one sample sequenced in a study of T-cell memory formation after mild COVID-19. One entry per CDR3 protein results from TCRdb running MiXCR on the 5' RACE reads. The sample contains around 110,000 distinct CDR3 sequences, about 15% of which appear only once. Sample: PBMCs or a T cell subset sorted from them (not recorded which). All receptors derive from an adult woman who had mild COVID-19 (a few samples of this study predate the infection). Cell type and time point are not known.

This clonotype showed up many times. V is TRBV29-1 and J is TRBJ2-7; TRBD2 aligns across 10 bases. CDR1 and CDR2 (germline): SQVTM, ANQGSEA. Trimming cost V 4 bases and J 4 bases; bases outside gene matches: 4. The CDR3 sequence is 13 residues long. DNA for the CDR3: TGCAGCGTTGGGGCTAGCGGGGGTTACGAGCAGTACTTC. This encodes CSVGASGGYEQYF.

This clonotype has a handful of counts. The chain couples TRBV15 to TRBJ2-3; TRBD2 matches 12 bases. This CDR3 spans 16 amino acids. The germline V gene has CDR1 LNHNV and CDR2 YYDKDF (reference sequence). With V trimmed by 4 bases and J by 0 bases, 2 bases remained unmatched. The CDR3 region has the DNA TGTGCCACCAGCACCCTAGCGGGGGGGAGCACAGATACGCAGTATTTT. Residues: CATSTLAGGSTDTQYF.

This clonotype was seen a few times. The chain employs TRBV7-9 and TRBJ2-7; possibly TRBD1 for D (6 bases). The CDR3 contains 14 residues. Trimming removed 5 bases at V and 0 bases at J, with 11 bases between. The germline gives CDR1 SEHNR, CDR2 FQNEAQ (reference sequence). In DNA, the CDR3 is TGTGCCAGCAGCGGCCGGGACATCTCCTACGAGCAGTACTTC. Its translation is CASSGRDISYEQYF. The full variable domain, completed using reference TRBV7-9 and TRBJ2-7, is DTGVSQNPRHKITKRGQNVTFRCDPISEHNRLYWYRQTLGQGPEFLTYFQNEAQLEKSRLLSDRFSAERPKGSFSTLEIQRTEQGDSAMYLCASSGRDISYEQYFGPGTRLTVT.

A few counts support this clonotype. The chain recombines TRBV9 with TRBJ1-1; D is unresolved. The CDR3 is 12 residues long. The germline V gene encodes CDR1 SGDLS and CDR2 YYNGEE. Trimming removed 6 bases at V and 8 bases at J, with 14 bases between. The CDR3 sequence: CASNAGGGEAFF. The CDR3 DNA reads as TGTGCCAGCAACGCTGGCGGTGGGGAAGCTTTCTTT.

This clonotype was seen only a few times. The gene calls are TRBV29-1 and TRBJ2-2; the match to TRBD1 covers 8 bases. CDR3 size: 16 residues. Losses at the gene ends were 4 bases for V and 1 base for J; bases not matched to a gene: 8. CDR1 is SQVTM and CDR2 is ANQGSEA in the germline V gene. The chain's CDR3 is CSVVILTGVNTGELFF. The CDR3 coding sequence is TGCAGCGTTGTGATACTGACAGGGGTGAACACCGGGGAGCTGTTTTTT.

The CDR3 bases are TGTGCCACCAGTGCTTTTGGGGACACTGAAGCTTTCTTT. As protein: CATSAFGDTEAFF. This chain joins TRBV24-1 and TRBJ1-1; D gene uncertain. The germline CDR1 and CDR2 sequences are KGHDR and SFDVKD. Trimming removed 5 bases at V and 3 bases at J, with 9 bases between. This CDR3 contains 13 residues.

This clonotype was recorded a few times. The chain uses TRBV7-8 and TRBJ2-5, with 8 bases aligning to TRBD2. V shed 4 bases and J 6 bases; nucleotides not matched to a gene: 10. The germline V gene encodes CDR1 SGHVS and CDR2 FQNEAQ. This CDR3 spans 15 amino acids. In DNA form, the CDR3 reads TGTGCCAGCAGCTCTCGATGGACTAGCTCCCAGACCCAGTACTTC. Translation gives CASSSRWTSSQTQYF.

The chain links TRBV27 to TRBJ2-7; tentatively, D is TRBD1 or TRBD2 (5 bases each). CDR1 MNHEY and CDR2 SMNVEV come from the germline V gene (reference sequence). The CDR3 is 14 amino acids. Trimming stripped 3 bases from V and 2 bases from J, with 11 bases between. The CDR3 reads CASSFRGAPYEQYF. The DNA for the CDR3 is TGTGCCAGCAGTTTCCGGGGCGCGCCCTACGAGCAGTACTTC.

The CDR3 sequence: CASSLGLHPSLHTGELFF. The CDR3 region has the DNA TGTGCCAGCAGCTTAGGCCTCCATCCCTCCCTGCACACCGGGGAGCTGTTTTTT. The rearrangement uses TRBV13 and TRBJ2-2; D is uncertain. The germline gives CDR1 PRHDT, CDR2 FYEKMQ (reference sequence). CDR3 length: 18 residues. V was shortened by 0 bases and J by 3 bases, with 17 bases between the two germline ends.

This clonotype was seen a few times. The CDR3 reads CASSLGWTSLSEAFF. The CDR3 DNA reads as TGTGCCAGCAGCTTAGGGTGGACATCGCTGTCTGAAGCTTTCTTT. The chain employs TRBV7-9 and TRBJ1-1, with a tentative D call TRBD1 (5 bases). Per germline, CDR1 SEHNR and CDR2 FQNEAQ (reference sequence). This CDR3 is 15 amino acids long. The V end was cut by 1 base, the J end by 6 bases, with 15 bases between.

This clonotype was counted only a few times. The chain is built from TRBV11-2 and TRBJ2-1, with D hard to call. The CDR3 consists of 13 residues. Germline CDR1 and CDR2: SGHAT and FQNNGV. The ends were cut back, 5 bases at V and 5 bases at J, with 10 bases in the middle. CDR3: CASSQTPNNEQFF. Written as DNA, the CDR3 is TGTGCCAGCAGCCAGACCCCTAACAATGAGCAGTTCTTC. The whole variable domain, filled in from reference TRBV11-2 and TRBJ2-1, reads EAGVAQSPRYKIIEKRQSVAFWCNPISGHATLYWYQQILGQGPKLLIQFQNNGVVDDSQLPKDRFSAERLKGVDSTLKIQPAKLEDSAVYLCASSQTPNNEQFFGPGTRLTVL.

The J gene is TRBJ2-1, the V gene TRBV7-9, with a weak D call TRBD2 (6 bases). Germline V gene data show CDR1 as SEHNR and CDR2 as FQNEAQ (reference sequence). Trimming removed 1 base from V and 4 bases from J, with 14 bases in between. CDR3 size: 16 residues. CDR3 in amino acids: CASSLGGVARYNEQFF. CDR3 bases: TGTGCCAGCAGCTTAGGGGGGGTAGCGAGATACAATGAGCAGTTCTTC.

This clonotype was detected many times. This rearrangement joins TRBV29-1 to TRBJ1-4; tentatively, D is TRBD1 (5 bases). Germline V lookup: CDR1 SQVTM, CDR2 ANQGSEA. V shed 7 bases and J shed 8 bases, with 17 bases lying between them. The CDR3 sequence is 13 residues long. CDR3 coding DNA: TGCAGCGCCGAGGAGGGGTTGGAAGAAAAACTGTTTTTT. This translates into CSAEEGLEEKLFF.

This clonotype was counted ten times or more. The rearrangement joins TRBV11-3 to TRBJ2-7; the D is unclear. Between the trimmed V and J ends, which lost 3 bases and 2 bases, there was a span of 2 bases. The CDR3 runs 11 residues. CDR1 is SGHNT and CDR2 is YENEEA in the germline V gene. This chain's CDR3 is CASSFTYEQYF. CDR3 in DNA: TGTGCCAGCAGCTTTACCTACGAGCAGTACTTC.

This clonotype occurred a few times. This chain links TRBV25-1 with TRBJ2-7; TRBD1 aligns across 9 bases. This CDR3 is 13 amino acids long. Trimming took 6 bases from V and 3 from J; bases not matched to a gene: 3. Germline V gene data show CDR1 as MGHDK and CDR2 as SYGVNS. This chain's CDR3 is CASSRDRDYEQYF. The CDR3, as DNA: TGTGCCAGCAGCCGGGACAGGGACTACGAGCAGTACTTC.

The chain uses TRBV5-5 and TRBJ1-3; D is unclear. The germline gives CDR1 SGHKS, CDR2 YYEKEE (reference sequence). V was clipped by 4 bases and J by 2 bases, with 7 bases between them. This CDR3 has 13 residues. CDR3: CASSPLTGNTIYF. In DNA form, the CDR3 reads TGTGCCAGCAGCCCTCTAACTGGAAACACCATATATTTT. Together with reference TRBV5-5 and TRBJ1-3, the CDR3 gives the full variable domain: DAGVTQSPTHLIKTRGQQVTLRCSPISGHKSVSWYQQVLGQGPQFIFQYYEKEERGRGNFPDRFSARQFPNYSSELNVNALLLGDSALYLCASSPLTGNTIYFGEGSWLTVV.

V is TRBV27 and J is TRBJ1-5, with a possible D match to TRBD1 (5 bases). Germline CDR1 and CDR2: MNHEY and SMNVEV (reference sequence). The CDR3 contains 14 residues. V lost 3 bases and J 10 bases, leaving 16 bases between the germline ends. The CDR3: CASSFAIEGSPQHF. The CDR3 region has the DNA TGTGCCAGCAGTTTCGCTATCGAGGGGTCCCCCCAGCATTTT.

This chain joins TRBV27 and TRBJ2-7, with D possibly matching TRBD2 (6 bases). Germline V lookup: CDR1 MNHEY, CDR2 SMNVEV (reference sequence). The germline V and J ends were trimmed by 4 bases and 7 bases, with 17 bases remaining between them. The CDR3 is made up of 14 amino acids. The CDR3 DNA reads as TGTGCCAGCAGTTACTCGGGCGGGGACGGGGAGCAGTACTTC. Protein product: CASSYSGGDGEQYF.

A word on this clonotype: A read error may be the cause here, since a much bigger clone is one base away. The rearrangement joins TRBV10-3 to TRBJ2-7; 7 positions match TRBD2. Germline V lookup: CDR1 ENHRY, CDR2 SYGVKD. CDR3 length: 17 amino acids. The CDR3 DNA follows: TGTTCCATCAGTGAGCCCGCGTCCGGGACTACTACCTACGAGCAGTACTTC. Residues: CSISEPASGTTTYEQYF.